Included here is one T cell receptor beta chain sequence, with context. Its antigen is unidentified. This entry is derived from a study of blood T cells in healthy people across ages. Regarding the study as a whole: The diversity estimates, figures obtained from one million T cells, were considered underestimates.

A second about 6 to 11 cycle PCR used barcoded and J-beta primers. With 12 random nucleotides, a template-switch adaptor tagged each individual cDNA molecule. TCRdb ran MiXCR on the 5' RACE reads and lists one entry per CDR3 protein. The table has more than 500,000 distinct CDR3 sequences, 27% seen once. V was clipped by 6 bases and J by 2 bases; unmatched bases: 8. Germline CDR1 reads SNHLY; CDR2 reads FYNNEI. This CDR3 is 15 amino acids long. These data also formed part of another study, on T cells of mothers and their children. In that study: Similar thymic selection effects on TCR recombination output appear in pairs, both related and unrelated.

The V gene is TRBV2, the J gene TRBJ2-5; 8 bases are shared with TRBD2. The sample comprised blood. The source of this sequence is a boy younger than 10 in good health. This CDR3 reads CASRMGLGNQETQYF. The CDR3 DNA reads as TGTGCCAGCAGGATGGGACTAGGAAATCAAGAGACCCAGTACTTC. The variable domain in full, with the rest retrieved from reference TRBV2 and TRBJ2-5, is EPEVTQTPSHQVTQMGQEVILRCVPISNHLYFYWYRQILGQKVEFLVSFYNNEISEKSEIFDDQFSVERPDGSNFTLKIRSTKLEDSAMYFCASRMGLGNQETQYFGPGTRLLVL.